Below are 13 T cell receptor beta chains sequenced from a single sample in a study of blood T cells in healthy people across ages (dated by TCRdb to between 2015 and 2016). Library preparation used 5' RACE. Sequencing was performed on an Illumina HiSeq 2500. A second 7 to 11 cycle PCR used a sample-barcoded 5' primer and a J-beta primer mix. TCRdb itself trimmed the public reads at Q25 with fastp, ran MiXCR and retained productive beta chains. Each entry merges the rows of one CDR3 protein and shows their most common DNA and genes. Here the sample has 1.5 million to 2 million distinct CDR3 sequences; roughly 27% occur a single time. Jointly, the top ten make up 6.5% to 8.5% of the sample. Sequenced input: blood. The source is a woman in her twenties or thirties in good health.

This clonotype has ten or more counts. The chain combines TRBV5-1 with TRBJ1-2, with a possible D match to TRBD1 (6 bases). The ends were cut back, 4 bases at V and 4 bases at J, with 14 bases in the middle. This CDR3 contains 14 residues. Germline CDR1 and CDR2: SGHRS and YFSETQ. The DNA for the CDR3 is TGCGCCAGCAGCGGACAGACTCGGTTCTATGGCTACACCTTC. Its protein product is CASSGQTRFYGYTF.

Of note for this clonotype: An end of the junction differs from the germline gene, which may be a read error. This chain connects TRBV7-3 to TRBJ2-1; 9 bases agree with TRBD1. Per the germline V gene, CDR1 is SGHTA and CDR2 is FQGTGA. The CDR3 totals 14 residues. The chain's CDR3 is CTSSPTGGTDEQFF. The DNA of the CDR3 is TGTACCAGCAGCCCTACAGGGGGCACTGATGAGCAGTTCTTC.

The V gene is TRBV20-1, the J gene TRBJ1-2; D ambiguous. The germline V gene encodes CDR1 DFQATT and CDR2 SNEGSKA (reference sequence). CDR3 size: 13 residues. Trimming removed 5 bases at V and 4 bases at J, with 14 bases between. The chain's CDR3 is CSALEDWAYGYTF. The DNA of the CDR3 is TGCAGTGCTTTAGAGGACTGGGCCTATGGCTACACCTTC.

The table lists this clonotype with many counts. The chain couples TRBV5-1 to TRBJ2-7, with a tentative D call TRBD1 (6 bases). This CDR3 spans 13 amino acids. V lost 3 bases, J lost 5 bases, and 12 bases lay in between. From germline, CDR1 is SGHRS and CDR2 YFSETQ. CDR3 amino acids: CASSWTGTNEQYF. The CDR3 DNA is TGCGCCAGCAGCTGGACCGGGACAAACGAGCAGTACTTC. Full variable domain (outside the CDR3, taken from reference TRBV5-1 and TRBJ2-7): KAGVTQTPRYLIKTRGQQVTLSCSPISGHRSVSWYQQTPGQGLQFLFEYFSETQRNKGNFPGRFSGRQFSNSRSEMNVSTLELGDSALYLCASSWTGTNEQYFGPGTRLTVT.

In regard to this clonotype: A much larger clone sits a single nucleotide away, making a read error possible. V usage is TRBV6-6 and J usage is TRBJ2-1; 10 bases align to TRBD2. This CDR3 contains 16 residues. Germline assignment: CDR1 MNHNY and CDR2 SVGAGI (reference sequence). The CDR3 coding sequence is TGTGCCAGCAGTTACTCAACCAGCGGGGGGGCAAATGTGCAGTTCTTC. This gives the protein CASSYSTSGGANVQFF.

This clonotype was counted at least ten times. The chain joins TRBV18 to TRBJ2-7; a weak D match, TRBD2 (6 bases). V was trimmed by 5 bases and J by 6 bases, leaving 20 bases between them. CDR1 is KGHSH, CDR2 LQKENI, per germline. This CDR3 is built from 15 residues. For the CDR3, the DNA is TGTGCCAGCTCAAGTAGCAATGGGGGGTCGAGCGAGCAGTACTTC. It yields the protein CASSSSNGGSSEQYF.

This clonotype was picked up many times. This chain joins TRBV6-5 and TRBJ1-4, with D perhaps TRBD1 (6 bases). The germline V gene has CDR1 MNHEY and CDR2 SVGAGI. There are 14 residues in the CDR3. With 6 bases removed from V and 4 bases from J, the gap between germline ends came to 12 bases. The CDR3 DNA reads as TGTGCCAGCAGACAGGGACGGAATAATGAAAAACTGTTTTTT. Protein sequence: CASRQGRNNEKLFF.

This clonotype has a handful of counts. The rearrangement joins TRBV20-1 to TRBJ2-5, with D possibly TRBD2 on 7 matching bases. V shed 7 bases and J shed 2 bases, with 11 bases lying between them. CDR1 is DFQATT, CDR2 SNEGSKA, per germline (reference sequence). This CDR3 is 12 amino acids long. The CDR3: CSGRGPQETQYF. For the CDR3, the DNA is TGCAGTGGGCGGGGGCCTCAAGAGACCCAGTACTTC.

V gene TRBV6-1 combines with J gene TRBJ2-7, with 12 bases lining up with TRBD1. CDR3 size: 14 residues. Per germline, CDR1 MNHNS and CDR2 SASEGT. Trimming cost V 6 bases and J 3 bases; bases outside gene matches: 3. The CDR3 region is CASRGQGALYEQYF. CDR3 nucleotide sequence: TGTGCCAGCAGGGGACAGGGGGCCCTCTACGAGCAGTACTTC.

This clonotype turned up a few times. The CDR3 spells CSALRREGPDEQYF. As DNA, the CDR3 is TGCAGTGCCCTCCGGCGGGAGGGCCCGGACGAGCAGTACTTC. The chain recombines TRBV20-1 with TRBJ2-7; 9 bases match TRBD2. In germline, CDR1 is DFQATT, CDR2 SNEGSKA (reference sequence). CDR3 size: 14 residues. The V gene end was trimmed by 6 bases and the J gene end by 5 bases; junction bases not matched to a gene: 11.

The chain employs TRBV12-3 or TRBV12-4 and TRBJ2-5; D possibly corresponds to TRBD1 (6 bases). The V end was cut by 4 bases, the J end by 11 bases, with 26 bases between. The CDR3 has 16 residues. CDR3 amino acids: CASSSDGAVRDNEQYF. CDR3 nucleotide sequence: TGTGCCAGCAGTTCCGATGGGGCGGTGAGGGACAATGAGCAGTACTTC.

The chain couples TRBV5-1 to TRBJ2-3; TRBD2 matches 10 bases. Unmatched junction bases numbered 6, after V lost 4 bases and J lost 1 base. Looked up from germline, CDR1 is SGHRS and CDR2 is YFSETQ. There are 16 residues in the CDR3. The CDR3 DNA reads as TGCGCCAGCAGCCCCCTAGCGGGAGAGGGCACAGATACGCAGTATTTT. This sequence encodes CASSPLAGEGTDTQYF.

The chain combines TRBV15 with TRBJ1-2, with a possible D match to TRBD1 (6 bases). Germline CDR1 reads LNHNV; CDR2 reads YYDKDF (reference sequence). This CDR3 is built from 13 residues. The ends were cut back, 1 base at V and 4 bases at J, with 7 bases in the middle. CDR3 sequence reads: CATSRGQAYGYTF. CDR3 coding DNA: TGTGCCACCAGCAGAGGACAGGCCTATGGCTACACCTTC.